The 12 T cell receptor beta chains reported below all come from one sample, sequenced in a study of OX40 agonist ivuxolimab in advanced cancers. Measured with immunoSEQ multiplex PCR; TCRdb has only the in-frame clones, and not every one. This sample has 37,000 or so clones, with more than 85% found just once. The source was CD4+ or CD8+ T cells sorted from blood, collected in a trial of the OX40 agonist ivuxolimab. These receptors originate from an adult with an advanced solid tumor such as melanoma, head and neck, liver or kidney cancer.

V is TRBV7-2 and J is TRBJ1-2; D is perhaps TRBD1 (6 bases). This CDR3 spans 15 amino acids. Trimming left V 2 bases short and J 3 bases short, with 13 bases between. Germline CDR1 and CDR2: SGHTA and FQGNSA. The CDR3 spells CASSLKGRGDYGYTF. The CDR3 DNA sequence: TGTGCCAGCAGCTTAAAGGGCAGGGGCGACTATGGCTACACCTTC.

The rearrangement links TRBV18 to TRBJ1-1, with D perhaps TRBD1 (5 bases). The V end was cut by 5 bases, the J end by 7 bases, with 20 bases between. The germline CDR1 and CDR2 sequences are KGHSH and LQKENI. This CDR3 contains 15 residues. CDR3 sequence (DNA): TGTGCCAGCTCAAGACACCGGGACCGAAACTATGAAGCTTTCTTT. Protein: CASSRHRDRNYEAFF.

The V call is TRBV7-8, the J call TRBJ1-5; D is undetermined. The length of the CDR3 is 13 residues. Germline CDR1 reads SGHVS; CDR2 reads FQNEAQ. V was pared by 3 bases and J by 4 bases, with 7 bases between. CDR3 DNA: TGTGCCAGCAGCTTCGGCACTAATCAGCCCCAGCATTTT. It translates to CASSFGTNQPQHF.

The rearrangement links TRBV18 to TRBJ1-5, with D possibly being TRBD1 (5 bases). Germline lookup yields CDR1 KGHSH and CDR2 LQKENI. Trimming removed 3 bases at V and 5 bases at J, with 11 bases between. This CDR3 is built from 14 residues. For the CDR3, the DNA is TGTGCCAGCTCACCGCAGCGGGGCGATCAGCCCCAGCATTTT. It encodes CASSPQRGDQPQHF.

The chain is built from TRBV19 and TRBJ1-5, with 7 bases aligning to TRBD1. The CDR3 has 17 amino acids. V dropped 8 bases and J dropped 0; count of bases not matched to a gene: 13. The germline V gene encodes CDR1 LNHDA and CDR2 SQIVND (reference sequence). CDR3 DNA sequence: TGTGCCAGTCAGGCGGCAGGGAGGGGGCTTAGCAATCAGCCCCAGCATTTT. As protein: CASQAAGRGLSNQPQHF.

This rearrangement joins TRBV27 to TRBJ2-4; D is possibly TRBD1 (6 bases). This CDR3 contains 15 residues. Per germline, CDR1 MNHEY and CDR2 SMNVEV (reference sequence). The V and J ends lost 2 bases and 4 bases respectively, with 12 bases between them. CDR3 sequence: CASSLVGAEKNIQYF. CDR3 DNA sequence: TGTGCCAGCAGTTTAGTGGGGGCCGAAAAAAACATTCAGTACTTC.

The chain carries TRBV19 and TRBJ1-1; 10 positions match TRBD1. Germline values: CDR1 LNHDA, CDR2 SQIVND (reference sequence). V was clipped by 3 bases and J by 0 bases; unmatched bases: 7. This CDR3 comprises 17 residues. The CDR3, as DNA: TGTGCCAGTAGTATGGTGACAGGGGGCGGAATGAACACTGAAGCTTTCTTT. This codes for CASSMVTGGGMNTEAFF.

V and J are TRBV9 and TRBJ2-1, with D tentatively TRBD1 or TRBD2 (5 bases each). Trimming stripped 0 bases from V and 9 bases from J, with 13 bases between. Germline V gives CDR1 SGDLS, CDR2 YYNGEE. The CDR3 covers 14 residues. CDR3 loop: CASSVVRRGGEQFF. DNA of the CDR3: TGTGCCAGCAGCGTAGTTCGACGGGGCGGTGAGCAGTTCTTC. Complete variable domain (other parts from reference TRBV9 and TRBJ2-1): DSGVTQTPKHLITATGQRVTLRCSPRSGDLSVYWYQQSLDQGLQFLIQYYNGEERAKGNILERFSAQQFPDLHSELNLSSLELGDSALYFCASSVVRRGGEQFFGPGTRLTVL.

The sample holds one count of this clone. The chain recombines TRBV7-9 with TRBJ2-7, with D perhaps assigned TRBD1 or TRBD2 (5 bases each). The CDR3 contains 13 residues. Trimming removed 5 bases from V and 6 bases from J, with 14 bases in between. Germline V gene sequence: CDR1 SEHNR, CDR2 FQNEAQ (reference sequence). CDR3 residues: CASSPRGTGEQYF. The CDR3 nucleotides are TGTGCCAGCAGCCCCCGGGGCACCGGCGAGCAGTACTTC. The whole variable domain, remainder taken from reference TRBV7-9 and TRBJ2-7, is DTGVSQNPRHKITKRGQNVTFRCDPISEHNRLYWYRQTLGQGPEFLTYFQNEAQLEKSRLLSDRFSAERPKGSFSTLEIQRTEQGDSAMYLCASSPRGTGEQYFGPGTRLTVT.

V usage is TRBV2 and J usage is TRBJ1-2; tentatively, D is TRBD1 (5 bases). This CDR3 is built from 12 residues. Looked up from germline, CDR1 is SNHLY and CDR2 is FYNNEI. The V end lost 8 bases, the J end lost 4 bases, and 11 bases lay between the germline ends. CDR3 nucleotide sequence: TGTGCCAGCCTGACAGTCTTCTATGGCTACACCTTC. Its protein product is CASLTVFYGYTF.

The chain combines TRBV10-3 with TRBJ2-7; D gene ambiguous. Germline V gives CDR1 ENHRY, CDR2 SYGVKD. The length of the CDR3 is 13 residues. The V and J ends lost 6 bases and 2 bases respectively, with 11 bases between them. CDR3 protein: CAIRGSLTYEQYF. For the CDR3, the DNA is TGTGCCATCAGGGGCAGCTTAACCTACGAGCAGTACTTC.

The V gene is TRBV7-8, the J gene TRBJ2-7; no clear D gene. The length of the CDR3 is 16 residues. Germline V gene sequence: CDR1 SGHVS, CDR2 FQNEAQ. V was trimmed by 1 base and J by 0 bases, leaving 13 bases between them. The CDR3 sequence: CASSLVRRQTSYEQYF. In nucleotides, the CDR3 is TGTGCCAGCAGCTTAGTTAGGCGGCAGACCTCCTACGAGCAGTACTTC.